Here is one T cell receptor beta chain with its context. The clone's antigen remains unknown. No much larger clone is present one base from it, and per-base qualities are unavailable. In total, about 650 healthy bone marrow donors made up the cohort. All cohort members were sampled while nominally healthy, although unrecorded immune exposures were likely present. The donor tested CMV seropositive and was one of the 289 seropositive cohort members. A peripheral blood sample was provided by each donor, and peripheral blood mononuclear cells were used for TCR beta sequencing. Genomic DNA was extracted from the blood cell samples with the Qiagen DNeasy Blood Extraction Kit. These data come from a study of cytomegalovirus exposure and HLA in healthy donors (dated by TCRdb to about 2017). In the study overall: An earlier analysis of approximately 550 of the donors reported 250 to 300 Gb of sequence data and 117 million unique TCR beta sequences from some 180 million T cells. In a later genetic analysis, genome-wide SNP genotypes for about three fifths of the roughly 670 donors were used, and that subset was treated as a discovery cohort. To predict cytomegalovirus infection status, the study brought together high-throughput TCR immunosequencing, statistical association of individual TCRs with disease status, and machine learning. Alongside the repertoire data, information on donor age, sex, ethnicity and CMV serostatus was compiled. An earlier analysis of approximately 640 of the donors applied high-throughput TCR beta sequencing to assess whether each TCR beta V gene segment acted as functional or pseudogenic. Rather than using new phenotypic data, the later analysis identified candidate immune exposures from TCR beta sequences and from how often those sequences occurred across donors. The number of typed donors differed by locus: roughly 629-630 for A, B, C, DRB1 and DQB1; some 540 for DQA1; 606 for DPA1; and roughly 470 for DPB1. Roughly 5 DR-DQ haplotypes were treated as single units for association and clustering because of strong linkage in the cohort. Every repertoire in the discovery cohort had been generated on one and the same sequencing platform. Both class I and class II loci were covered by HLA typing, at four-digit resolution. The study profiled the T cell repertoires of about 720 subjects by immunosequencing and related them to cytomegalovirus serostatus. The study aimed to test whether signatures of past pathogen exposure could be identified by cataloging public T cell receptors. The genetic ancestry cluster associated with self-reported Caucasian donors included approximately 85% of the approximately 410 genotyped donors. Besides the first cohort of approximately 710 subjects, a separate validation cohort made up of around 120 different subjects was used. Around 300 gigabases of sequencing data and tens of millions of unique TCR sequences were included in an early release covering several hundred HLA-typed donors. Across approximately 400 genotyped donors of the cohort, an average of about 240,000 unique TCR beta nucleotide sequences per donor were sequenced, and roughly 20% of those sequences were non-productive. In a later analysis, previously published TCR beta repertoires from some 640 donors were re-analyzed and high-resolution HLA genotyping was added so that TCR occurrence patterns could be studied. Beyond this particular receptor, the publication reports: HLA typing was unavailable for some donors at each locus, so association tests used only the typed subset. In vitro tests confirmed that a few of the cytomegalovirus-associated TCR beta chains recognize cytomegalovirus antigens. In an earlier analysis of 587 of the donors, most TCR beta V segments were observed in productive rearrangements about 87% or about 30% of the time, broadly matching IMGT annotations. Because the 87-base-pair reads could not distinguish some IMGT-functional V segments, including TRBV6-2 and TRBV6-3, those segments were excluded. The classifier was reported to diagnose cytomegalovirus status with high specificity and sensitivity in both the original cohort and the validation cohort. It was suggested by the authors that the approach could potentially be generalized to other disease states and immunological phenotypes. For the cohort, immune exposure information was limited to CMV serostatus. According to a later genetic analysis, donors in an Asian-associated ancestry cluster had fewer N-insertions in productive TCRs than the approximately 630-donor mean. Several of the top co-occurrence clusters appeared to be linked to parvovirus B19, influenza, CMV and Epstein-Barr virus, according to a later analysis. Correlated functional status among segregating V segments might be attributable to linkage disequilibrium, but an unknown experimental factor could not be ruled out. Strong co-occurrence of HLA alleles, especially DR and DQ, made assigning TCR associations to individual alleles difficult. A group of highly shared sequence variants was considered likely to be a technical artifact of the sequencing pipeline. In the study, around 150 TCR beta chains were listed as associated with cytomegalovirus. The presence/absence analyses assumed that sequencing depth was roughly uniform across donors, and that assumption may not be true. According to a later analysis, most CMV-associated TCR beta chains appeared to be HLA-restricted, and the HLA associations seemed to be driven largely by CMV exposure. At a false discovery rate of 0.05, a later analysis linked about 16,000 TCR beta sequences to specific HLA alleles. Most TCR sequences were seen in very few donors, while some public TCRs were found in many individuals. Compared with equally common non-associated chains, HLA-associated TCR beta chains in a later analysis were more clonally expanded and had lower generation probabilities. A further reported finding was that TCR beta sequences accurately predicted the HLA-A and HLA-B alleles for most subjects in the first cohort. Only TCR beta chains were sequenced in this cohort, and the absence of alpha or paired-chain data limited detectable features. In a later analysis, the rate of TCR association differed among HLA loci, with DRB1 alleles having the most associated TCRs and HLA-C alleles having the fewest. Because counts were too low, roughly 17 rarely observed V segments, including chromosome 9 orphons, were left out of the earlier analysis of 587 of the donors. V-gene and J-gene trimming of TCR beta chains was associated with a missense DCLRE1C variant in a later genetic analysis, and the association was replicated in an independent cohort.

Library generation was performed with the immunoSEQ multiplex PCR assay. A mixture of 60 forward primers for TCR Vbeta segments and 13 reverse primers for TCR Jbeta segments was used in the multiplex PCR. Amplification of the CDR3 region of rearranged TCR beta genes was performed with a multiplex PCR assay on genomic DNA. The Illumina HiSeq System was used to sequence the amplified TCR beta libraries as 87-base-pair reads. The paper's data handling went like this. A later analysis tallied approximately 87 million unique TCR beta chains across the 650 to 750 repertoires, and approximately 9.9 million of those chains were shared by two or more donors. Raw reads were error-corrected and collapsed into unique sequences by a nearest-neighbor algorithm in which closely related sequences were merged to remove PCR and sequencing errors. To assign V, D and J gene segments, CDR3 sequences were aligned to IMGT reference sequences. For a sequence to be retained, at least a six-nucleotide match to both a V gene segment and a J gene segment was required. Rearrangements were classified as productive when the CDR3 lacked stop codons and remained in frame with V and J, and all other rearrangements were classified as non-productive. CDR3 was defined by IMGT convention, running from the second conserved V-encoded cysteine to the conserved J-encoded phenylalanine. The earlier analysis of about 500 of the donors excluded sequences that lacked an unambiguous match to a single V gene segment. An earlier analysis of some 610 of the donors called V segments functional above 56.7% productive rearrangements and segregating when the between-donor standard deviation exceeded 5%. To diagnose cytomegalovirus status from the catalog of TCR beta chain sequences, a statistical classification framework was built. A later analysis assigned V and J genes by comparing TCR nucleotide sequences with IMGT/GENE-DB human TR gene sequences. A later analysis assigned CDR3 sequences and most-parsimonious VDJ recombination scenarios with the TCRdist pipeline. In a later analysis, each TCR beta chain was defined by its CDR3 amino acid sequence together with its V-gene family, and reads lacking a unique V-gene family were excluded. As a way to deal with suspected cross-contamination and a sequencing artifact, a later analysis dropped over 550 nucleotide sequences that were highly shared and had low generation probability. A later analysis calculated a clonal expansion index for each public chain from normalized within-repertoire ranks of inferred template counts. A later analysis computed generation probabilities with a VDJ recombination model fitted to out-of-frame rearrangements, and checked the results against IGoR. A later analysis scored TCR-TCR, TCR-HLA and TCR-CMV co-occurrence with hypergeometric tests, applying a repertoire-size bias correction to TCR pairs. A later analysis estimated false discovery rates by permuting HLA or CMV assignments 20 times. In a later analysis, co-occurring TCRs were grouped using DBSCAN, with TCRdist sequence similarity added in when clustering inside HLA-allele-positive subsets. Repertoires with fewer than 30,000 or more than 120,000 public chains, plus five repertoires with anomalous nucleotide sharing, were excluded from co-occurrence clustering. Not all clones reach the TCRdb copy of this immuneACCESS table, which keeps in-frame sequences only. Checked studies attribute under half of the gap to unresolved V genes and leave the rest unexplained. V, J and clone size derive from that table, while D and trimming were established from the DNA sequence. The sample has approximately 140,000 clones on record, 60% to 85% of them singletons. The ten largest clones capture approximately 6.3% of the sample.

For this chain, trimming is 4 bases at the V end and 6 bases at the J end, and the number of junction bases without a gene match is 4. From cysteine to phenylalanine, the CDR3 is 14 amino acids long. CDR3 DNA only is kept here, 42 bases in frame from base 1. Per the germline V gene (reference sequence), SGHNT is the CDR1 and YYREEE is the CDR2. Sequenced material: PBMCs. The chain was built from TRBV5-4 and TRBJ1-4, and 9 junction bases match TRBD1. The clonotype comes from a man aged 40-55 years in good health and CMV-seropositive. The DNA is as follows: TGTGCCAGCAGCGGACAGGGGAGCTATGAAAAACTGTTTTTT. It specifies CASSGQGSYEKLFF.